This T cell receptor beta chain is drawn from a study of T cells in Graves' hyperthyroidism and ophthalmopathy. On the study more broadly: The blood sample was taken at first diagnosis, before treatment began. The study, taken as a whole, reports: Blood samples included most of the expanded thyroid clonotypes exceeding 0.001.

The sample holds many counts of this clonotype. Its specificity is unknown. Not enrolled were patients with uncontrolled infection, other autoimmune disease, pregnancy or lactation. The PBMCs studied were ones that came from about 10 ml fresh peripheral blood. Amplification of TCR beta CDR3 regions was performed using RNA transcripts as template. The HTBI set primed first-round TCR CDR3 RT-PCR. Each CDR3 protein is one row after TCRdb ran MiXCR on the multiplex PCR reads. Among around 100,000 distinct CDR3 sequences, less than 55% were seen once, and the ten largest hold 26%. Per the germline V gene, CDR1 is SGHTS and CDR2 is YDEGEE. Trimming shortened V by 4 bases and J by 0 bases, and 11 bases separated the two germline ends. The CDR3 loop spans 16 amino acids.

Source material: blood. The sequence was collected from a man in his forties with Graves' hyperthyroidism. The J gene is TRBJ1-6, the V gene TRBV5-8; no clear D gene. The CDR3 reads CASSARWSSYNSPLHF. The DNA of the CDR3 is TGTGCCAGCAGCGCCCGTTGGAGCTCCTATAATTCACCCCTCCACTTT.